Shown below are 7 T cell receptor beta chains from a single sample sequenced in a study of identical twins (dated by TCRdb to about 2016). Libraries were prepared through 5' RACE. Sequencing took place on an Illumina HiSeq 2000. TCRdb ran its own pipeline on the public reads, namely fastp trimming at Q25 and MiXCR clone calling, and kept in-frame beta chains. When rows share a CDR3 protein, they turn into one entry using the most common DNA and genes. Present in this sample are under 300,000 distinct CDR3 sequences, 10% to 15% of which were seen just once. Under 4.5% of the sample belongs to the ten largest clones. The same data also went into a second study, on yellow fever vaccine responses in identical twins.

The sequencing input was memory (CD45RO+) T cells sorted from blood. The intended sense of this specimen's cell subset or site label: CD45RO+ enriched T cells. The source is a young woman in good health.

The CDR3 DNA reads TGCGCCAGCAGCCAGTGGGGGAGCGAGCAGTACTTC. Translating it yields CASSQWGSEQYF. This chain joins TRBV4-3 and TRBJ2-7; D possibly matches TRBD1 or TRBD2 (5 bases each). V was clipped by 3 bases and J by 6 bases, with 9 bases between them. From germline, CDR1 is LGHNA and CDR2 YSLEER. This CDR3 spans 12 amino acids.

There are a few counts of this clonotype. The J gene is TRBJ2-1, the V gene TRBV18; the D is unclear. The CDR3 extends over 15 amino acids. Trimming took off 3 bases at V and 10 bases at J, with 19 bases between the two ends. The germline CDR1 and CDR2 sequences are KGHSH and LQKENI. CDR3 nucleotide sequence: TGTGCCAGCTCACCTGAAAACAAAGGTCCATTAGAGCAGTTCTTC. Protein product: CASSPENKGPLEQFF.

The chain couples TRBV28 to TRBJ2-3; the match to TRBD2 covers 11 bases. The CDR3 contains 15 residues. The germline gives CDR1 MDHEN, CDR2 SYDVKM. The J segment lost 6 bases and the V segment lost 3 bases, leaving 5 bases of the junction unmatched. This chain's CDR3 is CASSFSGRGADTQYF. The CDR3 region has the DNA TGTGCCAGCAGTTTTAGCGGGAGGGGAGCGGATACGCAGTATTTT.

This clonotype came up a few times. This chain joins TRBV10-3 and TRBJ2-3; perhaps TRBD2 as D (6 bases). The CDR3 has 17 residues. Trimming shortened V by 2 bases and J by 2 bases, and 17 bases separated the two germline ends. CDR1 and CDR2 from the germline V gene are ENHRY and SYGVKD. In nucleotides, the CDR3 is TGTGCCATCAGTGAGGGACTGGCGGGGCGAACCACAGATACGCAGTATTTT. Its protein is CAISEGLAGRTTDTQYF.

At least ten counts were recorded for this clonotype. The chain uses TRBV12-3 or TRBV12-4 and TRBJ2-7; D remains unclear. V was trimmed by 5 bases and J by 5 bases, leaving 7 bases between them. The CDR3 has 11 amino acids. The CDR3 sequence is CASSPGHEQYF. Here the CDR3 DNA reads TGTGCCAGCAGTCCCGGCCACGAGCAGTACTTC.

The genes are TRBV6-1 and TRBJ2-6; possibly TRBD1 for D (5 bases). CDR3 length: 16 residues. The germline V and J ends were trimmed by 5 bases and 2 bases, with 13 bases remaining between them. Germline CDR1 is MNHNS and CDR2 is SASEGT. In DNA, the CDR3 is TGTGCCAGCAGTCAGAACCAGGGAACTGGGGCCAACGTCCTGACTTTC. It is translated as CASSQNQGTGANVLTF.

V gene TRBV2 combines with J gene TRBJ2-1; TRBD2 aligns across 10 bases. Germline V gene lookup returns CDR1 SNHLY and CDR2 FYNNEI. CDR3 size: 15 residues. The V segment lost 8 bases and the J segment 5 bases; nucleotides outside the gene matches: 9. CDR3 nucleotides: TGTGCCAGCTCCTCCGGGACTAGCGATAACAATGAGCAGTTCTTC. Protein: CASSSGTSDNNEQFF.